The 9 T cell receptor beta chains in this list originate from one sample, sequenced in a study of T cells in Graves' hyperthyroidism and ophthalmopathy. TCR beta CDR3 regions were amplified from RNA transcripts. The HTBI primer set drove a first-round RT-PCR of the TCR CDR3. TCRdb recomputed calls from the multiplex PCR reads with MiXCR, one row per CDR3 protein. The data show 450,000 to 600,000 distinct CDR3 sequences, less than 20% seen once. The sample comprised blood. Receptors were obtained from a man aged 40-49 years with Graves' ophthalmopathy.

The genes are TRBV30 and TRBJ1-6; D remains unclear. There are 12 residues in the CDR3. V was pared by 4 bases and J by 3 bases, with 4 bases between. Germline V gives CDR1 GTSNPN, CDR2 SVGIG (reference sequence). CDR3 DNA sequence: TGTGCCTGGACAGACTATAATTCACCCCTCCACTTT. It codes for CAWTDYNSPLHF.

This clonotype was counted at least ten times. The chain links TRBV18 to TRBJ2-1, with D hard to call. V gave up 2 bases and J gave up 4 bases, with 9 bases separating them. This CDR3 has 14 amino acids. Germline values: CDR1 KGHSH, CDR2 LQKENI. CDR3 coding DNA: TGTGCCAGCTCACCAGCTTGGCGGTACAATGAGCAGTTCTTC. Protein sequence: CASSPAWRYNEQFF.

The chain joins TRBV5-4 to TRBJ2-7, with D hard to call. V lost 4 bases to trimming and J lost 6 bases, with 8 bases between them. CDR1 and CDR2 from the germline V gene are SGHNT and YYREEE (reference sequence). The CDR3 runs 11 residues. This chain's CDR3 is CASSGSGEQYF. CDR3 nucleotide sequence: TGTGCCAGCAGCGGTTCGGGCGAGCAGTACTTC.

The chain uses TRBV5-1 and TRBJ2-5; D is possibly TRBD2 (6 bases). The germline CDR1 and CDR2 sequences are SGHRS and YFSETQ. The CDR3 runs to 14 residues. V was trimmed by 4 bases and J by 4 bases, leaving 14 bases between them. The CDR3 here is CASSPEGFGETQYF. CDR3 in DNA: TGCGCCAGCAGCCCGGAGGGGTTTGGAGAGACCCAGTACTTC.

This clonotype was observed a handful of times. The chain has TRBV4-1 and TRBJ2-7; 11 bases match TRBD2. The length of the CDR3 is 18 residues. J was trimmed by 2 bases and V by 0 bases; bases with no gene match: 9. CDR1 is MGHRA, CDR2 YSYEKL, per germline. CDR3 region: CASSQDQGSGGVTYEQYF. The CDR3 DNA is TGCGCCAGCAGCCAAGATCAAGGTAGCGGGGGGGTTACCTACGAGCAGTACTTC.

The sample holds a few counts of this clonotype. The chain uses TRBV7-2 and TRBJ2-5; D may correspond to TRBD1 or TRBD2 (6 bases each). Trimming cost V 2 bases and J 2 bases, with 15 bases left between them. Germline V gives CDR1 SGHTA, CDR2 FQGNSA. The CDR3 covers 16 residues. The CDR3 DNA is TGTGCCAGCAGCTTATGGGGGGCGGGCCTACAAGAGACCCAGTACTTC. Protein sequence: CASSLWGAGLQETQYF.

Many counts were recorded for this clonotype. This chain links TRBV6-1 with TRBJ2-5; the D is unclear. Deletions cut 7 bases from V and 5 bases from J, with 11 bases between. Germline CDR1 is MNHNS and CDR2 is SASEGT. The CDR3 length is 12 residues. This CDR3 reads CASMNQRETQYF. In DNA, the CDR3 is TGTGCCAGCATGAATCAGAGGGAGACCCAGTACTTC.

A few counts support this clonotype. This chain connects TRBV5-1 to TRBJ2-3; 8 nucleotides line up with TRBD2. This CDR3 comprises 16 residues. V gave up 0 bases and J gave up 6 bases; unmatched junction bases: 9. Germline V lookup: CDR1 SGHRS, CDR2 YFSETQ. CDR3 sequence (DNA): TGCGCCAGCAGCTTGGCCGGACTAGCCTCCCCCGATACGCAGTATTTT. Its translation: CASSLAGLASPDTQYF.

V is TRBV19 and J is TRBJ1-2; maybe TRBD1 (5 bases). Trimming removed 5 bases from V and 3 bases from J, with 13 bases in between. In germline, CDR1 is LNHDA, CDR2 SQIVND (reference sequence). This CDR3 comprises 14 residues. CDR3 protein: CASSRDRGHYGYTF. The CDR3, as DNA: TGTGCCAGTAGTCGGGACCGGGGCCACTATGGCTACACCTTC.